A single T cell receptor (beta chain) is shown here with its context. Its antigen is unknown. Per-base qualities were not stored, and no clone one base away is much larger. TCRbeta CDR3 regions were amplified from genomic DNA by means of the immunoSEQ Assay, a bias-controlled multiplex PCR. Per the authors' processing: Within the assay, amplification of reference gene primers was used to estimate how many nucleated cells each sample contained. Sequence reads were collapsed and filtered to measure the absolute abundance of every unique TCRbeta CDR3 rearrangement. For each sample, productive Simpson clonality was calculated as the square root of Simpson's diversity index over productive rearrangements. The table was pulled from immuneACCESS by TCRdb, which kept in-frame rearrangements only. Such tables lose some clones; where checked, under half of the loss comes from unresolved V genes, and the rest has no known cause. Clone size and V and J calls were adopted from that table, with D and trimming inferred from the DNA. This sample holds about 98,000 clones; more than 85% were observed only once. Roughly 4.5% of the sample goes to the ten largest clones.

Collaborating institutions collected whole blood in K2EDTA tubes following their own protocols. For TCRbeta analysis, collaborators shipped samples in one of three forms: frozen whole blood, isolated PBMCs, or DNA extracted from either of those sample types. This record belongs to a study of blood T cell repertoires in COVID-19 (dated by TCRdb to about 2020). In the study overall: The collaborator samples originated in the United States, Italy and Spain and spanned the acute and convalescent phases of COVID-19. Samples were obtained from the ongoing ImmuneRACE study (first 160 participants) and from approximately 1,200 subjects provided by 6 global collaborators. The repertoires were released in a freely available public database meant as a resource for research on the immune response to SARS-CoV-2. The sample metadata nearly always contained a de-identified subject ID, COVID-19 status, age in years and sex. The material from the prospective study consisted of cDNA or gDNA derived from T cells, B-cell-depleted T cells, or PBMCs. Subjects who had been exposed to COVID-19, were actively infected with it, or had recovered from it provided the deeply sampled blood TCRbeta repertoires that made up the dataset. Where available, HLA class I and class II types were obtained from metadata supplied by the sample provider rather than from assay-based typing. The investigation overall reported the following: The amount of clinical and demographic metadata varied by source and participant and was provided uncurated.

Deletion took 6 bases off V and 6 bases off J, with a span of 8 bases between the germline ends. From its cysteine to its phenylalanine, the CDR3 spans 11 amino acids. Kept here is only the CDR3 DNA, which spans 33 bases and is read in frame from base 1. CDR1 and CDR2, looked up from the germline V gene (reference sequence), are LGHDT and YNNKEL. This receptor was taken from a man in his late teens or twenties with acute or convalescent COVID-19. In this chain, TRBV3-1 (or the pseudogene TRBV3-2) is recombined with TRBJ1-2; the D gene is possibly TRBD1, with 6 bases matching. The sequencing sample was made of peripheral blood. The DNA sequence is given as TGTGCCAGCAGACAGGGAGATGGCTACACCTTC. The encoded protein is CASRQGDGYTF.